The clone carrying this T cell receptor beta chain is medium-sized in the sample. No antigen is known for it. This specimen comes from a study of metastatic and nonmetastatic thyroid tumors. Study information: Malignant thyroid and benign thyroid patients provided blood and tumor or nodule tissue whose repertoires were compared.

Germline-derived CDR1 and CDR2 are SGHTA and FQGNSA. V was pared by 4 bases and J by 0 bases, with 16 bases between. CDR3 size: 16 residues. Until they underwent thyroid surgery, no patient had received any treatment. In the original analysis: To classify distant metastasis in papillary thyroid cancer, a model was built from CDR3 differences across clinicopathological groups. With MiXCR, TCRdb reprocessed the PCR reads. In this record, the V and J calls reflect TCRdb's handling and not the investigators' own analysis. The table has approximately 30,000 clones, less than 25% seen once. Study conclusions and caveats: In blood and tumor, TCR beta diversity was reportedly significantly higher in malignant thyroid tumors than in benign nodules.

The receptor was derived from a female donor with papillary thyroid cancer or a benign thyroid nodule (not recorded which). Some clones in this sample may be carry-over from other donors' samples. The source material was blood. The V gene is TRBV7-2, the J gene TRBJ2-7; tentative D call: TRBD2 (5 bases). Written as DNA, the CDR3 is TGTGCCAGCAGCTCGCTTACTAGTTTCGTCTCCTACGAGCAGTACTTC. It yields the protein CASSSLTSFVSYEQYF.